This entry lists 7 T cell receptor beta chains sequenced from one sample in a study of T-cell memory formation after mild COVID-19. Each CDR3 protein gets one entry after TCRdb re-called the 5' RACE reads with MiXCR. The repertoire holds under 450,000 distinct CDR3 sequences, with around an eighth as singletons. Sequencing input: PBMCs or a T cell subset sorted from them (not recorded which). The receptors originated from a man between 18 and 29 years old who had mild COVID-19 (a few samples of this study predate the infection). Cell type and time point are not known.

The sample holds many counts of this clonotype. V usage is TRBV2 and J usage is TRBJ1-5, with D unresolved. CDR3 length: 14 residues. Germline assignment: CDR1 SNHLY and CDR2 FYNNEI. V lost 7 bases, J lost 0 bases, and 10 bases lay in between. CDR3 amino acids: CASTGSISNQPQHF. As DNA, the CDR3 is TGTGCCAGCACGGGAAGCATTAGCAATCAGCCCCAGCATTTT.

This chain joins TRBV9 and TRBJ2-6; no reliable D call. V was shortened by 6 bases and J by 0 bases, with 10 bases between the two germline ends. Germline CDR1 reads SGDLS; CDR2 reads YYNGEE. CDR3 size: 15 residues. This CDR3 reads CASTSDGSGANVLTF. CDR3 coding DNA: TGTGCCAGCACCTCGGACGGCTCTGGGGCCAACGTCCTGACTTTC.

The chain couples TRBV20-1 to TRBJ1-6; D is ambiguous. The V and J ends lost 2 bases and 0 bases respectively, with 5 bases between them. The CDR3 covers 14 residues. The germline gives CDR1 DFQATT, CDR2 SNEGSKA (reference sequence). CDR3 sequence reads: CSARPPSYNSPLHF. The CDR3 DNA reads TGCAGTGCTAGACCGCCCTCCTATAATTCACCCCTCCACTTT.

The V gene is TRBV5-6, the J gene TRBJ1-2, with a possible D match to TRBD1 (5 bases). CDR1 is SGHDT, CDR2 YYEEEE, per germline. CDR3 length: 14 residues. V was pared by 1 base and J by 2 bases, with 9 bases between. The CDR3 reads CASSLTGQNYGYTF. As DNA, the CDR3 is TGTGCCAGCAGCTTGACGGGGCAGAACTATGGCTACACCTTC.

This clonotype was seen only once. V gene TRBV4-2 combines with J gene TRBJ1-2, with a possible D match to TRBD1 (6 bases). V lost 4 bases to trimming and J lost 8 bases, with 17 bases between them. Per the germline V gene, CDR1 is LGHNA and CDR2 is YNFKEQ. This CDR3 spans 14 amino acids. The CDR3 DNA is TGTGCCAGCAGCCCCCGACAGGCGGAGAAGGGCTACACCTTC. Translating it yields CASSPRQAEKGYTF.

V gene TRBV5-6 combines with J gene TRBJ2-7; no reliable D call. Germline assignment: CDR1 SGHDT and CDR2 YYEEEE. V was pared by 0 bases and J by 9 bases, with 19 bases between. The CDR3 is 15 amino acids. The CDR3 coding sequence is TGTGCCAGCAGCTTGGGATGGAAGGGCGCAGTGTGGCAGTACGTC. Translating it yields CASSLGWKGAVWQYV.

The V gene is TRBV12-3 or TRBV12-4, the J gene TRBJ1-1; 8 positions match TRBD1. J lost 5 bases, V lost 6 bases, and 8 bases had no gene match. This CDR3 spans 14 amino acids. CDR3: CASSPRQGLTEAFF. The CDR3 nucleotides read TGTGCCAGCAGCCCTCGACAGGGGTTGACTGAAGCTTTCTTT.